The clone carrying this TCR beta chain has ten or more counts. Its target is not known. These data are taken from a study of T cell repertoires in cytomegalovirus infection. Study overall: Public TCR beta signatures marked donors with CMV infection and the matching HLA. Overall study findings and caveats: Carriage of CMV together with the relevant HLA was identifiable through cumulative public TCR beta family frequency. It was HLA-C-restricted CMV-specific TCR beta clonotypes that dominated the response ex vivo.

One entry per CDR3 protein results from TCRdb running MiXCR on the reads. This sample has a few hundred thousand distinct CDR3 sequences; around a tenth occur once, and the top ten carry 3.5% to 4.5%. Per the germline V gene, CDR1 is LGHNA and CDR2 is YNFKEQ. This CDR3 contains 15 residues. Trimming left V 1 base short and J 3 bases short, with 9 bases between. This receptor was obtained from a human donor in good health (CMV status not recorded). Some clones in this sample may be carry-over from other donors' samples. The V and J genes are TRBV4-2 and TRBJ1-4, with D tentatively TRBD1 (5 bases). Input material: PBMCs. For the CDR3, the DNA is TGTGCCAGCAGCCAAGTGACAGAGCCTAATGAAAAACTGTTTTTT. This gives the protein CASSQVTEPNEKLFF.